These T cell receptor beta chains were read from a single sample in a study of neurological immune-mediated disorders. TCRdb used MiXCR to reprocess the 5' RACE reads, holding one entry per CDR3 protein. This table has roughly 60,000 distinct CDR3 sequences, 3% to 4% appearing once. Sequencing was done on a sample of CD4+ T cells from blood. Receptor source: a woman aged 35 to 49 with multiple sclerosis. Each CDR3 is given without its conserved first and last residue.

CDR3: ASSTWGPNEQF; J: TRBJ2-1; V: TRBV5-1
CDR3: ASNLGGSTDTQY; J: TRBJ2-3; V: TRBV6-5
CDR3: ASSPIDRDEQY; J: TRBJ2-7; V: TRBV12-3/TRBV12-4
CDR3: ASSGLAGELF; J: TRBJ2-2; V: TRBV5-5
CDR3: ASSLDGGRFGAEAF; J: TRBJ1-1; V: TRBV5-1
CDR3: ASQGKKNTEAF; J: TRBJ1-1; V: TRBV6-6
CDR3: ASSDLGSASGSPLH; J: TRBJ1-6; V: TRBV2
CDR3: ASKRGQGYEQY; J: TRBJ2-7; V: TRBV19
CDR3: ASSFPSKETQY; J: TRBJ2-5; V: TRBV7-2
CDR3: ASSLTSASTDTQY; J: TRBJ2-3; V: TRBV4-2
CDR3: ASSSGGASQY; J: TRBJ2-3; V: TRBV28
CDR3: ASSSRVYGYT; J: TRBJ1-2; V: TRBV6-2/TRBV6-3
CDR3: ATSRAKEEIYGYT; J: TRBJ1-2; V: TRBV15
CDR3: ASSQDPRTSGGAADTQY; J: TRBJ2-3; V: TRBV3-1
CDR3: ASSPGPPRRANSPLH; J: TRBJ1-6; V: TRBV4-1
CDR3: SVEGLQQGGGEAF; J: TRBJ1-1; V: TRBV29-1
CDR3: ASSSLAGVSYEQY; J: TRBJ2-7; V: TRBV5-1
CDR3: ASSQGGEAF; J: TRBJ1-1; V: TRBV6-2/TRBV6-3
CDR3: ASTLRPGLNYGYT; J: TRBJ1-2; V: TRBV27
CDR3: ASSSEPGRFGAGELF; J: TRBJ2-2; V: TRBV7-9
CDR3: ASSRDEFRADTQY; J: TRBJ2-3; V: TRBV7-2
CDR3: ASRPTSGGADTQY; J: TRBJ2-3; V: TRBV2
CDR3: AISESGNQETQY; J: TRBJ2-5; V: TRBV10-3
CDR3: ASSLGTGATMNTEAF; J: TRBJ1-1; V: TRBV5-5
CDR3: SAREWAQRDEQY; J: TRBJ2-7; V: TRBV20-1
CDR3: ASSLRLHRKVGNEQF; J: TRBJ2-1; V: TRBV7-2
CDR3: ASSQDLGRIYNEQF; J: TRBJ2-1; V: TRBV14
CDR3: ASSEGRRSPLH; J: TRBJ1-6; V: TRBV6-1
CDR3: ASSQEGAGEKLF; J: TRBJ1-4; V: TRBV14
CDR3: ASSSSGGPSTDTQY; J: TRBJ2-3; V: TRBV7-2
CDR3: ASKGLPQAGYEQY; J: TRBJ2-7; V: TRBV5-1
CDR3: ASSSGRTEAF; J: TRBJ1-1; V: TRBV5-4
CDR3: ASSLAWGENEQF; J: TRBJ2-1; V: TRBV5-1
CDR3: ASSSQGRGANEQF; J: TRBJ2-1; V: TRBV9
CDR3: ASSLDGGGSYNEQF; J: TRBJ2-1; V: TRBV7-2
CDR3: ASSRGRGTGNRRDYGYT; J: TRBJ1-2; V: TRBV4-1
CDR3: ASSLQGSISTDTQY; J: TRBJ2-3; V: TRBV7-2
CDR3: ASSLGRKAQWYEQY; J: TRBJ2-7; V: TRBV7-9
CDR3: ASSQEGTGNEKLF; J: TRBJ1-4; V: TRBV4-1
CDR3: ASSVGTSVGYEQY; J: TRBJ2-7; V: TRBV9
CDR3: ASSQVGRTTNEKLF; J: TRBJ1-4; V: TRBV14
CDR3: ASSPRENTEAF; J: TRBJ1-1; V: TRBV18
CDR3: ASSWDGSNQPQH; J: TRBJ1-5; V: TRBV5-1
CDR3: ASSSRALVAGNTIY; J: TRBJ1-3; V: TRBV7-8
CDR3: ASSLSPGRNTEAF; J: TRBJ1-1; V: TRBV5-1
CDR3: ASSPRSSSGGNYNEQF; J: TRBJ2-1; V: TRBV5-1
CDR3: ASSQAGGRAYEQY; J: TRBJ2-7; V: TRBV4-1
CDR3: ASSPTTGYNSPLH; J: TRBJ1-6; V: TRBV5-5